A selection of T cell receptor beta chains follows, all from one sample in a study of T cell clonotyping in hematopoietic cell transplantation. TCRdb keeps only in-frame clones here, not all; method: immunoSEQ multiplex PCR. The sample lists tens of thousands of clones, roughly 91% occurring once. Specimen: peripheral blood mononuclear cells, collected before stem cell transplant. The receptors were gathered from a man aged 50 to 60 with acute myeloid leukemia. Some clones in this sample may be carry-over from other donors' samples. The CDR3 runs from the conserved cysteine through the conserved F or W. D genes are given only for firm matches. Clone size appears in some rows only: once, few, many, or a class for an expanded clone.

CASSFPGTSEYEQYF,TGTGCCAGCAGTTTTCCCGGGACTAGCGAATACGAGCAGTACTTC,TRBD2,TRBV6-5,-,TRBJ2-7
CASRPGHPGSGELFF,TGTGCCAGCAGGCCCGGGCACCCCGGTTCCGGGGAGCTGTTTTTT,-,TRBV2,once,TRBJ2-2
CASTRSFSYEQYF,TGTGCCAGCACCCGCTCCTTCTCCTACGAGCAGTACTTC,-,TRBV6-5,-,TRBJ2-7
CASSLGWAYGDEQFF,TGTGCCAGCAGCTTGGGTTGGGCCTACGGCGATGAGCAGTTCTTC,-,TRBV5-5,few,TRBJ2-1
CASSSSVGISYEQYF,TGTGCCAGCAGCTCATCAGTGGGGATTTCCTACGAGCAGTACTTC,-,TRBV7-8,-,TRBJ2-7
CASSSRQGWDEKLFF,TGTGCCAGCAGCTCCCGACAGGGATGGGATGAAAAACTGTTTTTT,TRBD1,TRBV5-4,-,TRBJ1-4
CASSLGASTDTQYF,TGTGCCAGCAGCTTGGGGGCTAGCACAGATACGCAGTATTTT,-,TRBV5-6,-,TRBJ2-3
CASRAGTANTGELFF,TGTGCCAGCAGAGCCGGGACAGCCAACACCGGGGAGCTGTTTTTT,TRBD1,TRBV6-4,-,TRBJ2-2
CASSLVIEQYF,TGTGCCAGCAGCTTGGTGATCGAGCAGTACTTC,-,TRBV5-8,-,TRBJ2-7
CASSRQLGGQGHYGYTF,TGCGCCAGCAGCCGACAACTTGGGGGACAGGGGCACTATGGCTACACCTTC,TRBD1,TRBV5-1,-,TRBJ1-2
CASSVGQGAYGYTF,TGTGCCAGCAGCGTCGGGCAGGGGGCCTATGGCTACACCTTC,TRBD1,TRBV9,once,TRBJ1-2
CASSQDLHTNYGYTF,TGCGCCAGCAGCCAAGATCTCCACACTAACTATGGCTACACCTTC,-,TRBV4-3,-,TRBJ1-2
CASSGQGGGEKLFF,TGTGCCAGCAGCGGTCAGGGAGGCGGTGAAAAACTGTTTTTT,-,TRBV11-2,few,TRBJ1-4
CASSPQTIWTNEKLFF,TGTGCCAGCAGCCCTCAAACAATCTGGACTAATGAAAAACTGTTTTTT,-,TRBV4-2,-,TRBJ1-4
CAWSDSSNQPQHF,TGTGCCTGGAGCGACAGTAGCAATCAGCCCCAGCATTTT,-,TRBV30,-,TRBJ1-5
CASSDLGTGGSLDTQYF,TGTGCCAGCAGTGACTTAGGGACAGGGGGCAGTTTGGATACGCAGTATTTT,TRBD1,TRBV25-1,once,TRBJ2-3
CASSAQGRWDSPLHF,TGTGCCAGCAGTGCCCAGGGAAGGTGGGATTCACCCCTCCACTTT,-,TRBV6-5,few,TRBJ1-6
CASSRWAQHF,TGTGCCAGCTCACGCTGGGCCCAGCATTTT,-,TRBV18,-,TRBJ1-5
CASSYIVPNEQFF,TGTGCCAGCAGCTACATTGTCCCCAATGAGCAGTTCTTC,-,TRBV7-2,-,TRBJ2-1
CASSLGASPRQGLSYEQYF,TGTGCCAGCAGCTTAGGAGCCTCGCCCCGACAGGGCCTCTCCTACGAGCAGTACTTC,TRBD1,TRBV7-2,-,TRBJ2-7
CASSARGNQPQHF,TGTGCCAGCAGTGCCAGGGGAAATCAGCCCCAGCATTTT,-,TRBV6-1,-,TRBJ1-5
CASSQGTGNSGANVLTF,TGTGCCAGCAGCCAAGGAACGGGAAACTCTGGGGCCAACGTCCTGACTTTC,-,TRBV7-9,-,TRBJ2-6
CAWSPADRDGYTF,TGTGCCTGGAGTCCCGCTGACAGGGACGGCTACACCTTC,TRBD1,TRBV30,-,TRBJ1-2
CASSLAGAGNNYGYTF,TGTGCCAGCAGCTTAGCAGGGGCTGGAAATAACTATGGCTACACCTTC,-,TRBV7-2,-,TRBJ1-2
CASSPLAAMNTGELFF,TGTGCCAGCAGTCCCCTAGCGGCCATGAACACCGGGGAGCTGTTTTTT,TRBD2,TRBV27,-,TRBJ2-2